One sample yielded the 4 T cell receptor beta chains listed below, sequenced in a study of blood T cell repertoires in COVID-19. Some clones are missing from TCRdb's copy, which holds only in-frame ones; the method was immunoSEQ multiplex PCR. This table holds more than 150,000 clones, 70% to 85% found once. The sample comprised peripheral blood. These receptors all stem from a man aged 50-59 years who had recovered from COVID-19.

V is TRBV7-9 and J is TRBJ1-4; possibly TRBD1 for D (6 bases). The CDR3 has 15 amino acids. Germline V gene data show CDR1 as SEHNR and CDR2 as FQNEAQ (reference sequence). V was shortened by 3 bases and J by 4 bases, with 12 bases between the two germline ends. The DNA of the CDR3 is TGTGCCAGCAGCTTGGACCGAGGGGGTAATGAAAAACTGTTTTTT. This translates into CASSLDRGGNEKLFF.

This chain links TRBV7-9 with TRBJ2-1; 13 bases are a match to TRBD2. This CDR3 spans 17 amino acids. V shed 5 bases and J 5 bases; nucleotides not matched to a gene: 9. Germline V gene lookup returns CDR1 SEHNR and CDR2 FQNEAQ (reference sequence). The CDR3 here is CASSPQLAGGPDNEQFF. The CDR3 DNA follows: TGTGCCAGCAGCCCGCAACTAGCGGGAGGGCCGGACAATGAGCAGTTCTTC.

The chain is built from TRBV21-1 and TRBJ2-1; TRBD2 reflects the table's D call only, with no check against the DNA. TRBV21-1 represents a pseudogene. There are 15 residues in the CDR3. The CDR3 nucleotides read TGTGCCAGCAGGCGAGGCGGGGGGGGCTACAATGAGCAGTTCTTC. This encodes CASRRGGGGYNEQFF.

The chain employs TRBV11-3 and TRBJ2-1; 8 nucleotides line up with TRBD2. This CDR3 has 16 amino acids. The V and J ends lost 5 bases and 0 bases, in that order; junction bases with no gene match: 6. In germline, CDR1 is SGHNT, CDR2 YENEEA. DNA for the CDR3: TGTGCCAGCAGCCCCCGCGGGGGGAGCTCCTACAATGAGCAGTTCTTC. Protein product: CASSPRGGSSYNEQFF.